This T cell receptor (beta chain) was sequenced during a study of graft-versus-host responses after intestinal transplantation. Across the study: Each recipient received anti-thymocyte globulin induction, then tacrolimus and steroids for three to four years.

The germline V and J ends were trimmed by 1 base and 4 bases, with 1 base remaining between them. Germline V CDR1 and CDR2: SGHAT, FQNNGV. This CDR3 region has 11 residues. The study's findings and limits: Early HvG declines after transplant were associated with peak circulating GvH clone levels. Analysis identified GvH clones in recipient marrow, with some appearing first in ileum or blood.

There are a few counts of this clone. Generated by immunoSEQ multiplex PCR, the TCRdb table keeps only in-frame clones and is missing some. The data hold 6,000 to 7,000 clones, with roughly 25% observed a single time. The researchers put some 200,000 CFSE-labeled responder cells into plates with some 200,000 irradiated, violet-dye-labeled stimulator cells. The sample was alloreactive CD4+ T cells from a mixed lymphocyte reaction culture, taken before transplantation. The subset here: CFSE-low proliferating T cells sorted from roughly 6-day pre-transplant mixed lymphocyte reaction (GvH or HvG direction). This TCR derives from a human patient who was an organ donor for intestinal transplantation. This sequence joins TRBV11-2 and TRBJ2-5, with D hard to call. The CDR3 spells CASSLGETQYF. As DNA, the CDR3 is TGTGCCAGCAGCTTAGGAGAGACCCAGTACTTC.